This paragraph reports one T cell receptor (beta chain). Its antigen is undetermined. The CDR3 covers 17 residues. This sample's TCRbeta library carried unique molecular identifier barcodes. TCRdb reanalysed the PCR reads using MiXCR and keeps one entry per CDR3 protein. The repertoire consists of a few hundred thousand distinct CDR3 sequences, with 25% to 30% occurring once and the leading ten covering 30% to 40%. The sample belongs to a study of T-cell reconstitution after alpha-beta-depleted transplantation in children. Study-level results: Several hundred expanded graft clones reportedly supplied alpha-beta T cells about two months after transplant. Newly made T cells mostly supplied T-cell counts and diversity one year after transplant. Certain patients had high TCRbeta diversity at day 60, and it came from recipient T cells and thymic progenitors that survived.

The chain is built from TRBV21-1 and TRBJ1-1. TRBV21-1 is given as a pseudogene. This specimen consisted of PBMCs, obtained before TCRalphabeta/CD19-depleted stem cell transplant. The sequence derives from a boy younger than two with Wiskott-Aldrich syndrome, due to receive a stem cell transplant. CDR3 bases: TGTGCCATCTTTCTCCGCTGGGGTATCCCAATGAACACTGAAGCTTTCTTT. Its protein product is CAIFLRWGIPMNTEAFF.